The subject of this entry is one T cell receptor beta chain. The target antigen is unknown. The data belong to a study of a mutant IDH1 vaccine in newly diagnosed glioma. At the level of the study: Patients began vaccination 4-6 weeks after radiotherapy alone, or with temozolomide cycles. Prior therapy was radiotherapy, temozolomide, or both; most received both.

As for time point: week 11, during vaccination. The investigators gave 300 ug of mutant IDH1 20-mer peptide in each vaccine dose, together with topical imiquimod. New IDH1-mutant, ATRX-lost WHO grade 3 or 4 astrocytomas occurred in donors. Profiled with immunoSEQ multiplex PCR; TCRdb holds only in-frame clones, not every one. The table lists about 61,000 clones, 80% of them singletons. The TCR originated in a man between 45 and 60 years old with glioma. Specimen: PBMCs, collected from a glioma patient whose treatment included an IDH1 peptide vaccine.

CDR3: CAWSGGAGVNEQFF. DNA for the CDR3: TGTGCCTGGAGCGGGGGGGCCGGAGTCAATGAGCAGTTCTTC. This chain joins TRBV30 and TRBJ2-1; 8 bases align to TRBD2. This CDR3 has 14 residues. After removal of 3 bases from V and 6 bases from J, the junction contained 7 bases not matched to a gene. The V gene's germline CDR1 is GTSNPN and CDR2 SVGIG (reference sequence).